The 18 T cell receptor beta chains below come from one sample, sequenced in a study of blood T cell repertoires in COVID-19. Only in-frame clones appear in the TCRdb table, and some are missing; sequencing was by immunoSEQ multiplex PCR. The table has 120,000 to 150,000 clones, about 86% seen once. The sequencing sample was made of peripheral blood. The receptors were sampled from a woman aged 55-70 years with acute or convalescent COVID-19.

The chain links TRBV2 to TRBJ2-7; 8 nucleotides align to TRBD1. The CDR3 is 13 amino acids. After removal of 6 bases from V and 3 bases from J, the junction contained 4 bases not matched to a gene. The germline gives CDR1 SNHLY, CDR2 FYNNEI. The CDR3 nucleotides read TGTGCCAGCAGGGGGGACAGGTACTACGAGCAGTACTTC. Amino acid sequence: CASRGDRYYEQYF.

The V gene is TRBV20-1, the J gene TRBJ2-1, with D possibly being TRBD2 (7 bases). With 3 bases removed from V and 3 bases from J, the gap between germline ends came to 18 bases. Per germline, CDR1 DFQATT and CDR2 SNEGSKA (reference sequence). CDR3 length: 16 amino acids. Here the CDR3 DNA reads TGCAGTGCTAGTTCGGAGGCGGGGGCCTACTACAATGAGCAGTTCTTC. It specifies CSASSEAGAYYNEQFF.

The chain uses TRBV19 and TRBJ1-1; unclear D gene. V lost 5 bases and J lost 3, with 7 bases in between. The CDR3 consists of 12 residues. Germline V gives CDR1 LNHDA, CDR2 SQIVND (reference sequence). For the CDR3, the DNA is TGTGCCAGTAGTTACCGGGACACTGAAGCTTTCTTT. Protein sequence: CASSYRDTEAFF.

The chain links TRBV28 to TRBJ2-1; D is perhaps TRBD2 (5 bases). Germline values: CDR1 MDHEN, CDR2 SYDVKM. Trimming removed 4 bases from V and 5 bases from J, with 12 bases in between. The CDR3 length is 14 residues. This CDR3 is CASSWMRVNNEQFF. CDR3 bases: TGTGCCAGCAGTTGGATGAGGGTGAACAATGAGCAGTTCTTC.

The chain has TRBV3-1 (or the pseudogene TRBV3-2) and TRBJ2-7; 8 bases line up with TRBD1. From germline, CDR1 is LGHDT and CDR2 YNNKEL (reference sequence). The ends lost 2 bases at V and 1 base at J; junction bases unmatched: 4. The CDR3 spans 15 residues. The CDR3 region has the DNA TGTGCCAGCAGCCAACTGGACAGGGCGTCCTACGAGCAGTACTTC. Protein product: CASSQLDRASYEQYF.

The genes are TRBV2 and TRBJ2-1; no reliable D call. Between the trimmed V and J ends, which lost 6 bases and 1 base, there was a span of 10 bases. The CDR3 contains 14 residues. Germline CDR1 is SNHLY and CDR2 is FYNNEI. The DNA of the CDR3 is TGTGCCAGCAGCGCCGGAGTATCCTACAATGAGCAGTTCTTC. This encodes CASSAGVSYNEQFF.

This clone was seen only a few times. V usage is TRBV30 and J usage is TRBJ1-2, with unresolved D. Germline CDR1 GTSNPN, CDR2 SVGIG (reference sequence). Trimming left V 4 bases short and J 4 bases short, with 7 bases between. CDR3 size: 11 residues. The CDR3: CAWNSGYGYTF. The CDR3 coding sequence is TGTGCCTGGAACTCTGGCTATGGCTACACCTTC.

This chain links TRBV30 with TRBJ1-2; TRBD1 is a possible D gene (5 bases). The V and J ends lost 3 bases and 4 bases respectively, with 15 bases between them. This CDR3 has 14 residues. Germline V gene sequence: CDR1 GTSNPN, CDR2 SVGIG (reference sequence). CDR3 residues: CAWRPGIRSYGYTF. The CDR3 DNA reads TGTGCCTGGAGGCCAGGGATTCGGTCCTATGGCTACACCTTC.

J is TRBJ1-2 and V is TRBV7-2; 8 bases map to TRBD1. The V gene end was trimmed by 8 bases and the J gene end by 5 bases; junction bases not matched to a gene: 10. The CDR3 has 14 residues. Germline CDR1 and CDR2: SGHTA and FQGNSA. CDR3 nucleotide sequence: TGTGCCAGCGGGCCCAGGGGGCTTGGATATGGCTACACCTTC. Translated, it gives CASGPRGLGYGYTF.

Note on this clone: A read error may account for a junction end that differs from germline. The V gene is TRBV2, the J gene TRBJ2-3, with 12 bases fitting TRBD2. CDR1 is SNHLY and CDR2 is FYNNEI in the germline V gene. The CDR3 length is 19 residues. The CDR3 sequence: CASSEGLAGRASSTDTQYF. The DNA of the CDR3 is TGTGCCAGCAGCGAAGGACTAGCGGGGAGAGCCTCTAGCACAGATACGCAGTATTTT.

This clone came up once. The J gene is TRBJ1-2, the V gene TRBV5-4, with D perhaps TRBD1 (5 bases). Trimming pared 4 bases from V and 0 bases from J, leaving 13 bases between. Germline values: CDR1 SGHNT, CDR2 YYREEE (reference sequence). This CDR3 is built from 15 residues. The CDR3 is CASSPQGATNYGYTF. The CDR3 coding sequence is TGTGCCAGCAGCCCCCAAGGGGCTACTAACTATGGCTACACCTTC.

In DNA form, the CDR3 reads TGTGCCAGCAGCTTGGGTCGTTCCTACGAGCAGTACTTC. Translation gives CASSLGRSYEQYF. The V and J genes are TRBV5-6 and TRBJ2-7; D not resolved. Trimming stripped 0 bases from V and 1 base from J, with 5 bases between. Looked up from germline, CDR1 is SGHDT and CDR2 is YYEEEE. CDR3 length: 13 amino acids.

The rearrangement links TRBV7-3 to TRBJ1-1, with 12 positions matching TRBD1. Trimming at V came to 2 bases and at J to 6 bases, leaving 4 bases not matched to a gene. This CDR3 has 15 residues. From germline, CDR1 is SGHTA and CDR2 FQGTGA. Written as DNA, the CDR3 is TGTGCCAGCAGCTTAGCGGGACAGGGGGCCGCTGAAGCTTTCTTT. Its protein product is CASSLAGQGAAEAFF.

V and J are TRBV3-1 (or the pseudogene TRBV3-2) and TRBJ1-6; D gene uncertain. Trimming took 1 base from V and 6 from J, leaving 4 bases between them. The CDR3 contains 13 residues. CDR1 LGHDT and CDR2 YNNKEL come from the germline V gene (reference sequence). CDR3 nucleotide sequence: TGTGCCAGCAGCCAAGCCTTTAATTCACCCCTCCACTTT. This encodes CASSQAFNSPLHF.

The sample holds one count of this clone. The chain is built from TRBV4-2 and TRBJ1-3, with TRBD1 identical over 7 bases. V shed 1 base and J 6 bases; nucleotides not matched to a gene: 6. Germline loops: CDR1 LGHNA, CDR2 YNFKEQ. This CDR3 is built from 15 residues. CDR3 sequence reads: CASSQGRGRENTIYF. The CDR3 region has the DNA TGTGCCAGCAGCCAAGGGAGGGGGCGAGAAAACACCATATATTTT.

This chain connects TRBV6-2 or TRBV6-3 to TRBJ1-4; D is unresolved. Germline-derived CDR1 and CDR2 are MNHEY and SVGEGT. The CDR3 length is 15 residues. The V end lost 2 bases, the J end lost 7 bases, and 14 bases lay between the germline ends. The CDR3 coding sequence is TGTGCCAGCAGTTACGAGGGTACCAGCCGTGAAAAACTGTTTTTT. It yields the protein CASSYEGTSREKLFF.

The V and J genes are TRBV7-2 and TRBJ1-1; 10 bases align to TRBD1. J lost 11 bases, V lost 2 bases, and 5 bases had no gene match. The germline V gene has CDR1 SGHTA and CDR2 FQGNSA. The CDR3 is 13 residues long. DNA for the CDR3: TGTGCCAGCAGCTTACCGGGACAGGGGATGGCTTTCTTT. It yields the protein CASSLPGQGMAFF.

A single count supports this clone. The V and J genes are TRBV18 and TRBJ2-2, with 8 bases identical to TRBD1. The CDR3 length is 20 residues. V gave up 3 bases and J gave up 0 bases; unmatched junction bases: 15. Germline V lookup: CDR1 KGHSH, CDR2 LQKENI. For the CDR3, the DNA is TGTGCCAGCTCACCGCGATATTCCGGGACAGGACGGACGAACACCGGGGAGCTGTTTTTT. It specifies CASSPRYSGTGRTNTGELFF.